These 28 T cell receptor beta chains were all obtained from the same sample, sequenced in a study of T cells in Graves' hyperthyroidism and ophthalmopathy. Amplification yielded TCR beta CDR3 regions, with RNA transcripts as the source. HTBI primers were the set used in a first-round RT-PCR of the TCR CDR3. TCRdb passed the multiplex PCR reads through MiXCR, listing each CDR3 protein once. This sample carries about 520,000 distinct CDR3 sequences, approximately 25% of them seen once, and the ten largest clones take 11%. The sequencing input was blood. Every receptor here comes from a young woman with Graves' ophthalmopathy.

This clonotype was detected many times. The chain is built from TRBV6-4 and TRBJ1-1; D ambiguous. Trimming stripped 7 bases from V and 0 bases from J, with 21 bases between. The CDR3 has 17 amino acids. CDR1 and CDR2 from the germline V gene are MRHNA and SNTAGT. The CDR3 protein is CASTKTPGKGLNTEAFF. In DNA form, the CDR3 reads TGTGCCAGCACCAAAACCCCGGGGAAAGGTCTGAACACTGAAGCTTTCTTT.

The sample holds many counts of this clonotype. This chain links TRBV18 with TRBJ1-2, with D perhaps matching TRBD1 (5 bases). The CDR3 has 14 residues. V lost 2 bases and J 4 bases, leaving 11 bases between the germline ends. CDR1 is KGHSH, CDR2 LQKENI, per germline. The CDR3 nucleotides read TGTGCCAGCTCACCAGCATCCGGGGGCTATGGCTACACCTTC. As protein: CASSPASGGYGYTF.

The rearrangement uses TRBV15 and TRBJ2-5, with D possibly TRBD1 on 5 matching bases. The V end lost 0 bases, the J end lost 4 bases, and 9 bases lay between the germline ends. Germline V gene data show CDR1 as LNHNV and CDR2 as YYDKDF (reference sequence). The CDR3 extends over 14 amino acids. For the CDR3, the DNA is TGTGCCACCAGCAGAGATGAAGGGGTAGAGACCCAGTACTTC. Protein: CATSRDEGVETQYF.

This chain uses TRBV6-1 with TRBJ1-1; D is unclear. Germline assignment: CDR1 MNHNS and CDR2 SASEGT. The CDR3 has 11 amino acids. V was shortened by 2 bases and J by 8 bases, with 6 bases between the two germline ends. Here the CDR3 DNA reads TGTGCCAGCAGTGAACCCTCCGAAGCTTTCTTT. It yields the protein CASSEPSEAFF.

This clonotype was detected only a few times. V usage is TRBV15 and J usage is TRBJ1-1, with D perhaps matching TRBD1 (5 bases). Deletions cut 1 base from V and 7 bases from J, with 16 bases between. There are 15 residues in the CDR3. Germline-derived CDR1 and CDR2 are LNHNV and YYDKDF (reference sequence). In DNA, the CDR3 is TGTGCCACCAGCAGAGTAGAGGGGCTGAATGGTGAAGCTTTCTTT. Protein: CATSRVEGLNGEAFF.

This clonotype was found a few times. The J gene is TRBJ2-1, the V gene TRBV6-5, with D perhaps matching TRBD1 (5 bases). The CDR3 contains 14 residues. V lost 3 bases to trimming and J lost 5 bases, with 11 bases between them. Germline-derived CDR1 and CDR2 are MNHEY and SVGAGI. For the CDR3, the DNA is TGTGCCAGCAGTTATACCCGACAGAACAATGAGCAGTTCTTC. It codes for CASSYTRQNNEQFF.

This clonotype has just a few counts. The chain carries TRBV4-2 and TRBJ2-3, with TRBD2 matching 9 bases. V dropped 0 bases and J dropped 2; count of bases not matched to a gene: 9. Germline CDR1 reads LGHNA; CDR2 reads YNFKEQ. The CDR3 extends over 18 amino acids. Here the CDR3 DNA reads TGTGCCAGCAGCCAAGAGTTACGGCTAGCGGGGTACACAGATACGCAGTATTTT. The encoded protein is CASSQELRLAGYTDTQYF.

V is TRBV18 and J is TRBJ2-2; D unresolved. The CDR3 extends over 14 amino acids. Trimming left V 3 bases short and J 3 bases short, with 8 bases between. CDR1 is KGHSH and CDR2 is LQKENI in the germline V gene. The CDR3 region is CASSPWRYTGELFF. The CDR3 bases are TGTGCCAGCTCACCGTGGAGATACACCGGGGAGCTGTTTTTT.

The sample holds many counts of this clonotype. The V gene is TRBV12-3 or TRBV12-4, the J gene TRBJ1-5; TRBD1 matches 7 bases. The CDR3 covers 15 residues. After removal of 1 base from V and 5 bases from J, the junction contained 5 bases not matched to a gene. DNA of the CDR3: TGTGCCAGCAGTTTAGGGGACAGTAGGCATCAGCCCCAGCATTTT. Its protein product is CASSLGDSRHQPQHF.

This clonotype was observed a handful of times. The chain links TRBV12-3 or TRBV12-4 to TRBJ1-3; TRBD1 matches 8 bases. V lost 6 bases to trimming and J lost 4 bases; unmatched junction nucleotides: 5. CDR3 length: 14 residues. CDR3 sequence reads: CASSGQGEGNTIYF. For the CDR3, the DNA is TGTGCCAGCAGCGGACAGGGTGAGGGAAACACCATATATTTT.

This clonotype was observed many times. The chain carries TRBV7-2 and TRBJ2-7, with D possibly matching TRBD1 (5 bases). Germline CDR1 reads SGHTA; CDR2 reads FQGNSA. The V and J ends lost 1 base and 4 bases respectively, with 14 bases between them. This CDR3 comprises 15 residues. CDR3 in amino acids: CASSLVIAGKYEQYF. CDR3 nucleotides: TGTGCCAGCAGCTTAGTAATCGCAGGGAAGTACGAGCAGTACTTC.

This clonotype has at least ten counts. This chain connects TRBV7-3 to TRBJ2-5; TRBD2 might be the D (5 bases). Germline V CDR1 and CDR2: SGHTA, FQGTGA. CDR3 size: 14 residues. Trimming took off 5 bases at V and 0 bases at J, with 10 bases between the two ends. CDR3 sequence (DNA): TGTGCCAGCAGCACGAACGGGGACCAAGAGACCCAGTACTTC. Translating it yields CASSTNGDQETQYF. Drawing the rest from reference TRBV7-3 and TRBJ2-5, the complete variable domain is GAGVSQTPSNKVTEKGKYVELRCDPISGHTALYWYRQSLGQGPEFLIYFQGTGAADDSGLPNDRFFAVRPEGSVSTLKIQRTERGDSAVYLCASSTNGDQETQYFGPGTRLLVL.

As regards this clonotype: With a much larger clone just one base away, this may be a read error. A read error is likely, as this CDR3 ends without the conserved phenylalanine or tryptophan. The chain is built from TRBV9 and TRBJ1-5; maybe TRBD1 (5 bases). The V and J ends lost 3 bases and 1 base respectively, with 8 bases between them. In germline, CDR1 is SGDLS, CDR2 YYNGEE. The CDR3 is made up of 14 amino acids. CDR3 loop: CASSGGASNQPQHV. CDR3 coding DNA: TGTGCCAGCAGCGGAGGGGCGAGCAATCAGCCCCAGCATGTT.

The table lists this clonotype with many counts. The chain recombines TRBV19 with TRBJ1-1; D uncertain. The CDR3 sequence is 14 residues long. Germline CDR1 and CDR2: LNHDA and SQIVND (reference sequence). The V and J ends lost 2 bases and 3 bases respectively, with 10 bases between them. DNA of the CDR3: TGTGCCAGTAGTATAACCTCGACCGACACTGAAGCTTTCTTT. Its protein product is CASSITSTDTEAFF.

The V gene is TRBV6-2 or TRBV6-3, the J gene TRBJ2-5; tentative D call: TRBD1 (6 bases). Germline V gene sequence: CDR1 MNHEY, CDR2 SVGEGT. CDR3 size: 13 residues. V was shortened by 7 bases and J by 3 bases, with 12 bases between the two germline ends. CDR3 sequence: CASNRRTEETQYF. The CDR3 DNA follows: TGTGCCAGCAACCGACGGACAGAAGAGACCCAGTACTTC.

The chain links TRBV15 to TRBJ2-5; D unresolved. Germline CDR1 and CDR2: LNHNV and YYDKDF (reference sequence). This CDR3 spans 12 amino acids. The ends were cut back, 0 bases at V and 4 bases at J, with 3 bases in the middle. The CDR3 is CATSRDLETQYF. CDR3 bases: TGTGCCACCAGCAGAGATCTAGAGACCCAGTACTTC.

This clonotype was seen at least ten times. The chain joins TRBV30 to TRBJ1-1, with 12 bases fitting TRBD1. V lost 3 bases to trimming and J lost 3 bases; unmatched junction nucleotides: 5. The CDR3 totals 15 residues. Germline V gene lookup returns CDR1 GTSNPN and CDR2 SVGIG (reference sequence). The CDR3 DNA reads as TGTGCCTGGAGCGCGGGACAGGGGGCGGACACTGAAGCTTTCTTT. It codes for CAWSAGQGADTEAFF.

This clonotype was seen repeatedly, ten times or more. A read error may explain this, as a much larger clone is one base away. The CDR3 sequence: CASSEGTQYF. CDR3 sequence (DNA): TGTGCCAGCAGTGAGGGGACCCAGTACTTC. V usage is TRBV2 and J usage is TRBJ2-5; no clear D gene. V was cut by 3 bases and J by 7 bases, with 3 bases left in between. The CDR3 is 10 amino acids. Germline values: CDR1 SNHLY, CDR2 FYNNEI. The full variable domain, rest sourced from reference TRBV2 and TRBJ2-5, is EPEVTQTPSHQVTQMGQEVILRCVPISNHLYFYWYRQILGQKVEFLVSFYNNEISEKSEIFDDQFSVERPDGSNFTLKIRSTKLEDSAMYFCASSEGTQYFGPGTRLLVL.

At least ten counts were recorded for this clonotype. This rearrangement joins TRBV7-2 to TRBJ1-6; D perhaps matches TRBD1 (5 bases). There are 13 residues in the CDR3. V was trimmed by 1 base and J by 10 bases, leaving 8 bases between them. Germline CDR1 is SGHTA and CDR2 is FQGNSA. CDR3 amino acids: CASSLGGRSPLHF. Here the CDR3 DNA reads TGTGCCAGCAGCTTAGGGGGACGATCACCCCTCCACTTT.

This clonotype has a count of ten or more. The chain carries TRBV10-3 and TRBJ2-2; D is undetermined. CDR1 is ENHRY, CDR2 SYGVKD, per germline. This CDR3 is 15 amino acids long. Trimming pared 3 bases from V and 1 base from J, leaving 9 bases between. Here the CDR3 reads CAISEGTKNTGELFF. CDR3 bases: TGTGCCATCAGTGAAGGCACCAAGAACACCGGGGAGCTGTTTTTT.

This rearrangement joins TRBV6-5 to TRBJ1-2; possibly TRBD1 for D (5 bases). CDR1 and CDR2 (germline): MNHEY, SVGAGI. The CDR3 sequence is 15 residues long. The V gene lost 0 bases and the J gene lost 3 bases, with 11 bases spanning the gap. In nucleotides, the CDR3 is TGTGCCAGCAGTTACTCGGCAGGGTCGGACTATGGCTACACCTTC. It codes for CASSYSAGSDYGYTF.

V gene TRBV28 combines with J gene TRBJ2-2, with 11 positions matching TRBD2. The trim removed 3 bases at V and 1 base at J, leaving 4 bases unmatched. The CDR3 sequence is 17 residues long. CDR1 and CDR2 from the germline V gene are MDHEN and SYDVKM. The CDR3 region has the DNA TGTGCCAGCAGTTTTTTAGGACTAGCGGGGAACACCGGGGAGCTGTTTTTT. It specifies CASSFLGLAGNTGELFF.

This clonotype has ten or more counts. The chain's CDR3 is CASSPGQVGTQYF. CDR3 DNA: TGTGCCAGCAGTCCGGGACAGGTTGGGACCCAGTACTTC. The chain combines TRBV6-5 with TRBJ2-5, with TRBD1 matching 8 bases. Germline CDR1 and CDR2: MNHEY and SVGAGI. This CDR3 contains 13 residues. V gave up 5 bases and J gave up 7 bases; unmatched junction bases: 6.

The V and J genes are TRBV5-1 and TRBJ1-2; D is undetermined. With 0 bases removed from V and 5 bases from J, the gap between germline ends came to 11 bases. Germline CDR1 reads SGHRS; CDR2 reads YFSETQ. The CDR3 covers 14 residues. The CDR3 nucleotides are TGCGCCAGCAGCTTGGAAGTATTGGGGTATGGCTACACCTTC. It specifies CASSLEVLGYGYTF.

This clonotype appeared a few times. V and J are TRBV20-1 and TRBJ1-2; a possible D gene is TRBD1 (6 bases). The CDR3 runs 12 residues. Trimming removed 8 bases from V and 3 bases from J, with 13 bases in between. Germline V gene data show CDR1 as DFQATT and CDR2 as SNEGSKA (reference sequence). The CDR3 nucleotides are TGCAGTATCCAACAGGGAGACTATGGCTACACCTTC. Translating gives CSIQQGDYGYTF.

V gene TRBV5-1 combines with J gene TRBJ1-6; TRBD1 agrees at 7 bases. The germline CDR1 and CDR2 sequences are SGHRS and YFSETQ. CDR3 length: 16 residues. V trimming: 3 bases; J trimming: 2 bases; junction bases outside the gene matches: 5. CDR3 sequence: CASSSDRAAYNSPLHF. In DNA, the CDR3 is TGCGCCAGCAGCTCCGACAGGGCTGCCTATAATTCACCCCTCCACTTT.

This clonotype was observed a few times. The rearrangement joins TRBV30 to TRBJ2-3; D is undetermined. Germline V gene lookup returns CDR1 GTSNPN and CDR2 SVGIG (reference sequence). Between the trimmed V and J ends, which lost 2 bases and 0 bases, there was a span of 3 bases. The CDR3 covers 12 residues. For the CDR3, the DNA is TGTGCCTGGAGTTCTAGCACAGATACGCAGTATTTT. Its translation is CAWSSSTDTQYF.

The V and J genes are TRBV19 and TRBJ1-1; D is unresolved. Germline-derived CDR1 and CDR2 are LNHDA and SQIVND (reference sequence). Trimming shortened V by 4 bases and J by 0 bases, and 18 bases separated the two germline ends. The length of the CDR3 is 17 residues. Here the CDR3 reads CASSRVGTVRMNTEAFF. DNA of the CDR3: TGTGCCAGTAGTAGGGTTGGAACAGTACGGATGAACACTGAAGCTTTCTTT. The full variable domain, completed using reference TRBV19 and TRBJ1-1, is DGGITQSPKYLFRKEGQNVTLSCEQNLNHDAMYWYRQDPGQGLRLIYYSQIVNDFQKGDIAEGYSVSREKKESFPLTVTSAQKNPTAFYLCASSRVGTVRMNTEAFFGQGTRLTVV.